This entry concerns a single T cell receptor (beta chain). This sample stems from a study of technical replicates of blood from a few donors. The CDR3 extends over 11 amino acids. Trimming stripped 4 bases from V and 5 bases from J, with 6 bases between. Germline CDR1 reads SGHDT; CDR2 reads YYEEEE. The table came from immunoSEQ multiplex PCR; TCRdb's copy has only in-frame clones and leaves some out. This table has about 70,000 clones, around 97% appearing once. The TCR sequence derives from a human donor in good health. The V gene is TRBV5-6, the J gene TRBJ2-5; D gene ambiguous. Sequences were obtained from T cells isolated from PBMCs. This CDR3 reads CASSRRETQYF. CDR3 DNA sequence: TGTGCCAGCAGCCGTCGGGAGACCCAGTACTTC.